The 27 T cell receptor beta chains below come from one sample, sequenced in a study of CD8 T cells in ankylosing spondylitis. Study results and caveats: What appeared characteristic of ankylosing spondylitis blood was a TCR beta motif of eight highly homologous variants.

MiXCR, applied by TCRdb to the 5' RACE reads, yields one record per CDR3 protein. The sample contains hundreds of thousands of distinct CDR3 sequences, 26% of which appear only once. No antigen has been assigned to these receptors. The sample consisted of blood, either unsorted or a sorted T cell fraction (not recorded which). These TCRs come from a male donor with ankylosing spondylitis.

This chain uses TRBV11-3 with TRBJ2-3, with 13 bases lining up with TRBD2. Germline lookup yields CDR1 SGHNT and CDR2 YENEEA. The V segment lost 2 bases and the J segment 5 bases; nucleotides outside the gene matches: 4. CDR3 length equals 16 residues. This CDR3 is CASSLKLAGGLDTQYF. The DNA for the CDR3 is TGTGCCAGCAGCTTAAAACTAGCGGGAGGGCTAGATACGCAGTATTTT.

In this sample, this clonotype turned up many times. The chain combines TRBV29-1 with TRBJ2-1; either TRBD1 or TRBD2 may fit D (5 bases each). Germline V gene data show CDR1 as SQVTM and CDR2 as ANQGSEA. This CDR3 contains 11 residues. Trimming stripped 6 bases from V and 5 bases from J, with 8 bases between. DNA for the CDR3: TGCAGCGTGGGGGAAAACAATGAGCAGTTCTTC. It yields the protein CSVGENNEQFF.

As regards this clonotype: The junction does not match germline at one end; this may be a read error. The rearrangement joins TRBV4-2 to TRBJ1-1; 7 bases are shared with TRBD1. Germline CDR1 and CDR2: LGHNA and YNFKEQ. The length of the CDR3 is 15 residues. CDR3 coding DNA: TGTGCCAGCAGCCAAGAAAAGGGGGCCTATACTGAAGCTATCTTT. Translated: CASSQEKGAYTEAIF.

V and J are TRBV5-6 and TRBJ2-2; the match to TRBD1 covers 11 bases. This CDR3 region has 17 residues. Germline assignment: CDR1 SGHDT and CDR2 YYEEEE. After removal of 4 bases from V and 6 bases from J, the junction contained 11 bases not matched to a gene. The CDR3 protein is CASSRPRDRGWPGELFF. Written as DNA, the CDR3 is TGTGCCAGCAGCCGACCTCGGGACAGGGGGTGGCCCGGGGAGCTGTTTTTT. Filled out from reference TRBV5-6 and TRBJ2-2, the complete variable domain reads DAGVTQSPTHLIKTRGQQVTLRCSPKSGHDTVSWYQQALGQGPQFIFQYYEEEERQRGNFPDRFSGHQFPNYSSELNVNALLLGDSALYLCASSRPRDRGWPGELFFGEGSRLTVL.

This clonotype was counted between two and nine times. The chain links TRBV6-2 or TRBV6-3 to TRBJ2-5; D may be TRBD1 (6 bases). There are 13 residues in the CDR3. Trimming left V 6 bases short and J 3 bases short, with 11 bases between. CDR1 and CDR2 (germline): MNHEY, SVGEGT. The CDR3 DNA follows: TGTGCCAGCAGACAGGGACCTGAAGAGACCCAGTACTTC. This codes for CASRQGPEETQYF.

The chain has TRBV6-1 and TRBJ1-1, with a weak D call TRBD1 (5 bases). V was trimmed by 6 bases and J by 13 bases, leaving 21 bases between them. CDR3 length: 13 residues. In germline, CDR1 is MNHNS, CDR2 SASEGT. The CDR3 DNA reads as TGTGCCAGCAGCCCCCGGAGAGACAGTAGGGTTTTCTTT. Residues: CASSPRRDSRVFF.

The V and J genes are TRBV12-3 or TRBV12-4 and TRBJ2-1; D uncertain. V was shortened by 3 bases and J by 13 bases, with 13 bases between the two germline ends. The CDR3 covers 12 residues. CDR3 DNA sequence: TGTGCCAGCAGTTTTAGCAAAGCTATCCAGTTCTTC. It encodes CASSFSKAIQFF.

The rearrangement joins TRBV20-1 to TRBJ1-1; unclear D gene. Trimming pared 0 bases from V and 5 bases from J, leaving 16 bases between. The CDR3 loop spans 15 amino acids. CDR1 is DFQATT and CDR2 is SNEGSKA in the germline V gene (reference sequence). The CDR3 region is CSARESGSPGTEAFF. The DNA of the CDR3 is TGCAGTGCTAGAGAAAGTGGCAGCCCCGGGACTGAAGCTTTCTTT.

In its sample, this clonotype was seen a few times. The chain has TRBV9 and TRBJ2-2, with 8 bases that match TRBD1. J gave up 7 bases and V 2 bases, and 10 bases lay outside the gene matches. CDR1 SGDLS and CDR2 YYNGEE come from the germline V gene. The CDR3 runs to 16 residues. CDR3 nucleotide sequence: TGTGCCAGCAGCGTCCTGACGGACAGGGCTGGCGGGGAGCTGTTTTTT. Protein product: CASSVLTDRAGGELFF.

V is TRBV5-4 and J is TRBJ2-3; no clear D gene. CDR1 and CDR2 from the germline V gene are SGHNT and YYREEE (reference sequence). The CDR3 contains 14 residues. Trimming shortened V by 3 bases and J by 6 bases, and 14 bases separated the two germline ends. The CDR3 reads CASSSPTSPDTQYF. CDR3 sequence (DNA): TGTGCCAGCAGCTCCCCGACCAGCCCCGATACGCAGTATTTT.

The sample holds a few counts of this clonotype. The CDR3 nucleotides read TGTGCCACCGGGACTAGCGGGAAAGAGACCCAGTACTTC. Translating gives CATGTSGKETQYF. The V call is TRBV6-1, the J call TRBJ2-5, with TRBD2 matching over 13 bases. With 10 bases clipped from V and 3 bases from J, the junction kept 2 bases outside the gene matches. CDR1 MNHNS and CDR2 SASEGT come from the germline V gene. There are 13 residues in the CDR3.

The chain carries TRBV20-1 and TRBJ2-3, with D perhaps given as TRBD1 or TRBD2 (5 bases each). Looked up from germline, CDR1 is DFQATT and CDR2 is SNEGSKA (reference sequence). The ends were cut back, 3 bases at V and 10 bases at J, with 14 bases in the middle. The CDR3 totals 12 residues. CDR3 protein: CSASVVGDPQYF. The CDR3 region has the DNA TGCAGTGCTAGTGTCGTTGGGGACCCGCAGTATTTT.

This clonotype was recorded many times. The chain couples TRBV7-8 to TRBJ1-2; the match to TRBD1 covers 9 bases. CDR3 length: 15 amino acids. The germline gives CDR1 SGHVS, CDR2 FQNEAQ. The junction had 2 bases not matched to a gene; V was cut back by 0 bases and J by 3 bases. The CDR3 DNA follows: TGTGCCAGCAGCTTAGCGTGGACAGGGGACTATGGCTACACCTTC. The encoded protein is CASSLAWTGDYGYTF.

This clonotype has a count of ten or more. The genes are TRBV24-1 and TRBJ2-1; 8 positions match TRBD1. With V trimmed by 2 bases and J by 10 bases, 6 bases remained unmatched. The CDR3 consists of 14 residues. Germline V gene data show CDR1 as KGHDR and CDR2 as SFDVKD. CDR3 residues: CATSDSPQGAEQFF. In DNA form, the CDR3 reads TGTGCCACCAGTGATTCCCCTCAGGGGGCCGAGCAGTTCTTC.

The J gene is TRBJ2-2, the V gene TRBV5-1; TRBD1 might be the D (6 bases). Germline loops: CDR1 SGHRS, CDR2 YFSETQ. This CDR3 comprises 14 residues. Trimming took 10 bases from V and 0 from J, leaving 13 bases between them. CDR3 loop: CASGTLANTGELFF. In DNA form, the CDR3 reads TGCGCCTCAGGGACACTGGCGAACACCGGGGAGCTGTTTTTT.

This clonotype has at least ten counts. At one end the junction does not follow the germline gene, possibly because of a read error. The J gene is TRBJ2-1, the V gene TRBV24-1; TRBD2 aligns across 7 bases. This CDR3 region has 16 residues. Germline V lookup: CDR1 KGHDR, CDR2 SFDVKD. This CDR3 reads CATSDLKTSSHNEQFF. CDR3 DNA sequence: TGTGCCACCAGTGATTTGAAGACTAGCTCCCACAATGAGCAGTTCTTC.

This clonotype was recorded a few times. The V call is TRBV15, the J call TRBJ2-7; weak D call: TRBD1 (6 bases). This CDR3 spans 16 amino acids. V was cut by 3 bases and J by 3 bases, with 18 bases left in between. Germline V gene lookup returns CDR1 LNHNV and CDR2 YYDKDF (reference sequence). This CDR3 is CATSREIGGTYYEQYF. The CDR3 coding sequence is TGTGCCACCAGCAGGGAAATAGGGGGAACCTACTACGAGCAGTACTTC.

The rearrangement joins TRBV19 to TRBJ2-3, with 7 bases fitting TRBD2. The CDR3 has 15 residues. In germline, CDR1 is LNHDA, CDR2 SQIVND (reference sequence). With V trimmed by 3 bases and J by 4 bases, 7 bases remained unmatched. This CDR3 reads CASSIGREPADTQYF. In DNA, the CDR3 is TGTGCCAGTAGTATCGGGCGGGAGCCCGCAGATACGCAGTATTTT.

The rearrangement links TRBV24-1 to TRBJ2-5; no clear D gene. Per the germline V gene, CDR1 is KGHDR and CDR2 is SFDVKD. Trimming removed 4 bases from V and 4 bases from J, with 15 bases in between. The CDR3 extends over 15 amino acids. CDR3 DNA sequence: TGTGCCACCAGTGACCCTGAAAGCCCGGGAGAGACCCAGTACTTC. This encodes CATSDPESPGETQYF.

This clonotype has just a few counts. The rearrangement links TRBV7-9 to TRBJ1-1; no definite D call. V dropped 5 bases and J dropped 6 bases, with 16 bases sitting between them. The CDR3 has 14 residues. Per the germline V gene, CDR1 is SEHNR and CDR2 is FQNEAQ (reference sequence). The CDR3 is CASSATAAGAEAFF. The CDR3 nucleotides are TGTGCCAGCAGCGCCACAGCGGCTGGGGCTGAAGCTTTCTTT.

CDR3 nucleotide sequence: TGCGCCAGCAGCTGGGGGGAGCCTAGTGAAAAACTGTTTTTT. It yields the protein CASSWGEPSEKLFF. The V gene is TRBV5-1, the J gene TRBJ1-4; D is possibly TRBD1 (5 bases). Germline V CDR1 and CDR2: SGHRS, YFSETQ. The V and J ends lost 3 bases and 7 bases respectively, with 13 bases between them. This CDR3 is 14 amino acids long.

There are a few counts of this clonotype. The CDR3 region is CASSPLDSGYEQYF. CDR3 nucleotides: TGCGCCAGCAGCCCCCTGGACAGTGGCTACGAGCAGTACTTC. The chain couples TRBV5-1 to TRBJ2-7; possible D gene TRBD1, 6 bases. The CDR3 is 14 amino acids. In germline, CDR1 is SGHRS, CDR2 YFSETQ. The V gene lost 4 bases and the J gene lost 3 bases, with 14 bases spanning the gap.

This clonotype was recorded many times. The junction differs from germline at one of its ends, possibly a read error. This rearrangement joins TRBV12-3 or TRBV12-4 to TRBJ2-6; D uncertain. The CDR3 is made up of 13 amino acids. CDR3 loop: CASSPSGANVLTF. CDR3 DNA sequence: TGCGCCAGCAGCCCTTCTGGGGCCAACGTCCTGACTTTC.

This clonotype was detected only a few times. One junction end does not reproduce the germline sequence, and a read error may be involved. DNA of the CDR3: TGTGCCACCCGCAGTCGGGCTTCAGCTAACTATGGCTACACCTTC. Translated: CATRSRASANYGYTF. The V and J genes are TRBV15 and TRBJ1-2; the D is unclear. The CDR3 totals 15 residues. Germline loops: CDR1 LNHNV, CDR2 YYDKDF (reference sequence). Full variable domain (missing parts from reference TRBV15 and TRBJ1-2): DAMVIQNPRYQVTQFGKPVTLSCSQTLNHNVMYWYQQKSSQAPKLLFHYYDKDFNNEADTPDNFQSRRPNTSFCFLDIRSPGLGDTAMYLCATRSRASANYGYTFGSGTRLTVV.

The chain recombines TRBV30 with TRBJ1-1; D is possibly TRBD1 (6 bases). With 2 bases removed from V and 7 bases from J, the gap between germline ends came to 14 bases. This CDR3 spans 13 amino acids. Germline lookup yields CDR1 GTSNPN and CDR2 SVGIG (reference sequence). The CDR3 sequence is CAWSPTGIGEAFF. The CDR3 DNA reads as TGTGCCTGGAGTCCAACAGGGATAGGTGAAGCTTTCTTT. Complete variable domain (other parts from reference TRBV30 and TRBJ1-1): SQTIHQWPATLVQPVGSPLSLECTVEGTSNPNLYWYRQAAGRGLQLLFYSVGIGQISSEVPQNLSASRPQDRQFILSSKKLLLSDSGFYLCAWSPTGIGEAFFGQGTRLTVV.

V is TRBV20-1 and J is TRBJ1-6; D not certain. Germline CDR1 DFQATT, CDR2 SNEGSKA (reference sequence). The CDR3 totals 15 residues. V lost 1 base and J 6 bases, leaving 13 bases between the germline ends. The chain's CDR3 is CSARGGRVGNSPLHF. In DNA, the CDR3 is TGCAGTGCTAGAGGAGGGAGGGTTGGTAATTCACCCCTCCACTTT.

The rearrangement joins TRBV5-1 to TRBJ2-3, with TRBD1 matching 10 bases. Germline V CDR1 and CDR2: SGHRS, YFSETQ. V dropped 3 bases and J dropped 3; count of bases not matched to a gene: 7. The CDR3 runs to 16 residues. The CDR3 spells CASSSVPGQGTDTQYF. CDR3 sequence (DNA): TGCGCCAGCAGCTCGGTACCGGGACAGGGGACAGATACGCAGTATTTT. Using reference TRBV5-1 and TRBJ2-3 for the parts outside the CDR3, the full variable domain is KAGVTQTPRYLIKTRGQQVTLSCSPISGHRSVSWYQQTPGQGLQFLFEYFSETQRNKGNFPGRFSGRQFSNSRSEMNVSTLELGDSALYLCASSSVPGQGTDTQYFGPGTRLTVL.